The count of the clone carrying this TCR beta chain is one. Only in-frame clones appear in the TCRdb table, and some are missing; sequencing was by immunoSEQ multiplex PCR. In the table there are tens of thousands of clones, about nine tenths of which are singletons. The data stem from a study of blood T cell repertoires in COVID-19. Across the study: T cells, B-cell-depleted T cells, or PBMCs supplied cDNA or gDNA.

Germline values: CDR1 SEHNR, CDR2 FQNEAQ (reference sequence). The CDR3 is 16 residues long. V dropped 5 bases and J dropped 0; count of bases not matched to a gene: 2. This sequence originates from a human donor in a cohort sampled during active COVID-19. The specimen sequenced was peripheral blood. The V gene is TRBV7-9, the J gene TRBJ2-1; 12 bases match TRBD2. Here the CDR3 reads CASSQTSGSSYNEQFF. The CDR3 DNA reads TGTGCCAGCAGCCAGACTAGCGGGAGCTCCTACAATGAGCAGTTCTTC.